The TCR beta chain under discussion was sequenced for a study of blood T cell repertoires in COVID-19. Repertoires were generated with immunoSEQ multiplex PCR, while TCRdb's copy carries only in-frame clones and drops some. The data hold about 200,000 clones, with about 82% observed a single time. The TCR comes from a man between 40 and 49 years old with acute COVID-19. The sample was PBMCs or T cells enriched from blood (not recorded which).

This chain's CDR3 is CASSEETGGTQYF. As DNA, the CDR3 is TGTGCCAGCAGTGAAGAGACAGGGGGTACGCAGTATTTT. The rearrangement uses TRBV2 and TRBJ2-3, with TRBD1 matching over 9 bases. The V gene end was trimmed by 1 base and the J gene end by 8 bases; junction bases not matched to a gene: 1. CDR1 and CDR2 from the germline V gene are SNHLY and FYNNEI. CDR3 length equals 13 residues.